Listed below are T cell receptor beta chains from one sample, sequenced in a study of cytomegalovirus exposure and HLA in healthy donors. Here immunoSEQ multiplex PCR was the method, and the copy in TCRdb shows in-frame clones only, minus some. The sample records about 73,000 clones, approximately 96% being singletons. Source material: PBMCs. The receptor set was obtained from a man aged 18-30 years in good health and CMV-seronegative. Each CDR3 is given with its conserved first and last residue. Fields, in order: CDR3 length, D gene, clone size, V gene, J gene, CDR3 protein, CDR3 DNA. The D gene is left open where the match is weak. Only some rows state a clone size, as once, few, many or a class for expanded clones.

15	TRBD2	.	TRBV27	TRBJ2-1	CASSDPGRGGIEQFF	TGTGCCAGCAGTGACCCTGGACGGGGGGGGATTGAGCAGTTCTTC
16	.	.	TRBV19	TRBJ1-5	CASSLMDTLVGQPQHF	TGTGCCAGTAGTTTAATGGACACCCTGGTAGGTCAGCCCCAGCATTTT
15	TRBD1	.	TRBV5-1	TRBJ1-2	CASSSKTGPSYGYTF	TGCGCCAGCAGCTCGAAGACAGGGCCTTCCTATGGCTACACCTTC
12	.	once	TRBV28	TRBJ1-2	CASSARGGGYTF	TGTGCCAGCAGTGCGCGGGGAGGCGGCTACACCTTC
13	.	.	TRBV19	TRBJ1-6	CASSRQANSPLHF	TGTGCCAGTAGTCGTCAGGCGAATTCACCCCTCCACTTT
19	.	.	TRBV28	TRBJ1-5	CASSVSQGGLRPSGQPQHF	TGTGCCAGCAGTGTCTCGCAGGGAGGCCTTCGCCCCTCAGGACAGCCCCAGCATTTT
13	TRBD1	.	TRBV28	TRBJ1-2	CASSPSDRSGYTF	TGTGCCAGCAGTCCCTCGGACAGGAGCGGCTACACCTTC
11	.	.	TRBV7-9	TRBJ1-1	CASRLDSEAFF	TGTGCCAGCAGACTTGACAGCGAAGCTTTCTTT
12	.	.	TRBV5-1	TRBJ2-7	CASGAGTYEQYF	TGCGCCAGCGGGGCAGGGACCTACGAGCAGTACTTC
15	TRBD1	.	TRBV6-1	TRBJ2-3	CASRDGTGETDTQYF	TGTGCCAGCAGGGACGGGACAGGGGAGACAGATACGCAGTATTTT
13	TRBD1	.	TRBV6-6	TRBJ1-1	CASTSTGGTEAFF	TGTGCCAGCACCTCGACAGGGGGCACTGAAGCTTTCTTT
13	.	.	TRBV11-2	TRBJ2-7	CASSPLTGYEQYF	TGTGCCAGCAGCCCACTCACGGGGTACGAGCAGTACTTC
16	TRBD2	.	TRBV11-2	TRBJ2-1	CASSSGLAGVYNEQFF	TGTGCCAGCAGCTCTGGACTAGCGGGTGTCTACAATGAGCAGTTCTTC
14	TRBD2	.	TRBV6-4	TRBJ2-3	CASSERGDTDTQYF	TGTGCCAGCAGTGAACGGGGGGACACAGATACGCAGTATTTT
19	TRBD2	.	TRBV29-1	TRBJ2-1	CSFGGRGLAGGARGDEQFF	TGCAGCTTTGGGGGCCGCGGACTAGCGGGGGGCGCCCGTGGGGATGAGCAGTTCTTC
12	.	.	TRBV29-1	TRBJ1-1	CSVEADNTEAFF	TGCAGCGTTGAGGCGGATAACACTGAAGCTTTCTTT
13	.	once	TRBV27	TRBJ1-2	CASRRTYDYGYTF	TGTGCCAGCAGGAGGACATACGACTATGGCTACACCTTC
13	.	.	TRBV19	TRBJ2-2	CASSILGPGELFF	TGTGCCAGTAGTATTCTTGGGCCCGGGGAGCTGTTTTTT
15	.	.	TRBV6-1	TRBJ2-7	CASSPLTSTQEEQYF	TGTGCCAGCAGCCCCCTTACCTCTACTCAGGAAGAGCAGTACTTC
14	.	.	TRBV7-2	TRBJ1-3	CASSRRVGGNTIYF	TGTGCCAGCAGCCGCAGGGTGGGCGGAAACACCATATATTTT
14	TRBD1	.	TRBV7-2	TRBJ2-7	CASSLGDRGHEQYF	TGTGCCAGCAGCTTGGGGGACAGGGGCCACGAGCAGTACTTC
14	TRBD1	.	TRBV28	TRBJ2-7	CASSLIQGSSEQYF	TGTGCCAGCAGTTTAATACAGGGGAGCAGCGAGCAGTACTTC
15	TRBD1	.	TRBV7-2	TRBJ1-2	CASSYAGTGNYGYTF	TGTGCCAGCAGCTATGCCGGGACAGGGAACTATGGCTACACCTTC
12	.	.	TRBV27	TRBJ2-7	CASGSSSYEQYF	TGTGCCAGTGGTAGCAGTTCCTACGAGCAGTACTTC
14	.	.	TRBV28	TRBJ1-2	CASSGDTNNYGYTF	TGTGCCAGCAGTGGGGACACGAATAACTATGGCTACACCTTC
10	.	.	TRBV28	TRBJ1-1	CASSSTGRIF	TGTGCCAGCAGCTCGACAGGAAGGATCTTT
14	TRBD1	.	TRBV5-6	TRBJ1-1	CASSFGTGFTEAFF	TGTGCCAGCAGCTTTGGGACAGGGTTTACTGAAGCTTTCTTT
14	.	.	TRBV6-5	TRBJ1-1	CASSYSARGTEAFF	TGTGCCAGCAGTTACTCTGCCAGGGGCACTGAAGCTTTCTTT
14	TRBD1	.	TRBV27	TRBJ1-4	CASQSGGIGEKLFF	TGTGCCAGCCAATCAGGGGGTATAGGTGAAAAACTGTTTTTT
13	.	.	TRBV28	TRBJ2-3	CASSPGLPDTQYF	TGTGCCAGCAGTCCCGGACTTCCAGATACGCAGTATTTT
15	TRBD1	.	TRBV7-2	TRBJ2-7	CASSLGQASSYEQYF	TGTGCCAGCAGCTTGGGACAGGCAAGCTCCTACGAGCAGTACTTC
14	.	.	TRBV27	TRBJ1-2	CASSLTVRNYGYTF	TGTGCCAGCAGTTTAACAGTCAGAAACTATGGCTACACCTTC
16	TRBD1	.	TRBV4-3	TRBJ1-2	CASSQGVGQVTYGYTF	TGCGCCAGCAGCCAAGGGGTAGGACAGGTGACCTATGGCTACACCTTC
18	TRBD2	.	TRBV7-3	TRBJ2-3	CASSSLPLTSGGANTQYF	TGTGCCAGCAGCTCGTTACCACTGACTAGCGGGGGGGCAAATACGCAGTATTTT
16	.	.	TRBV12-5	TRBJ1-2	CASGLVSLGGGEGYTF	TGTGCTAGTGGTTTGGTATCCCTTGGCGGGGGGGAAGGCTACACCTTC
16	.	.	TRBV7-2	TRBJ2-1	CASSFVEDKLSDEQFF	TGTGCCAGCAGCTTCGTCGAGGACAAGTTATCCGATGAGCAGTTCTTC
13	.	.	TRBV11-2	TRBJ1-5	CASSSNFNQPQHF	TGTGCCAGCAGCTCCAACTTCAATCAGCCCCAGCATTTT
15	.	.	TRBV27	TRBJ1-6	CASSALMSGESPLHF	TGTGCCAGCAGTGCCCTAATGTCAGGGGAGTCACCCCTCCACTTT
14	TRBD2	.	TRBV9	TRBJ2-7	CASSKAGGSGEQYF	TGTGCCAGCAGCAAAGCGGGGGGGAGCGGCGAGCAGTACTTC
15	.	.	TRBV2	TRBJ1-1	CASREGVILSTEAFF	TGTGCCAGCCGCGAGGGGGTGATTCTAAGCACTGAAGCTTTCTTT
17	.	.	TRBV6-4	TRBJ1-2	CASRRSAGAGANYGYTF	TGTGCCAGCAGAAGATCAGCAGGGGCGGGAGCTAACTATGGCTACACCTTC
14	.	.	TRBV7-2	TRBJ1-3	CASSPDRSGNTIYF	TGTGCCAGCAGCCCAGACAGGTCTGGAAACACCATATATTTT